This T cell receptor beta chain was identified in a study of blood T cell repertoires in COVID-19. Across the study: Acute-phase and convalescent COVID-19 samples originated in the United States, Italy and Spain.

Germline V lookup: CDR1 MNHNS, CDR2 SASEGT. The CDR3 length is 13 residues. V was shortened by 6 bases and J by 2 bases, with 10 bases between the two germline ends. As originally analysed: The authors estimated nucleated cell counts from reference gene primer amplification. Profiling relied on immunoSEQ multiplex PCR, and the TCRdb table lists in-frame clones only, not all of them. V and J calls and clone size come straight from that table; D and trimming were deduced from the DNA. Found here are tens of thousands of clones, roughly four fifths of them singletons; the top ten hold under 7.5%. It was during active infection that Seattle patients were enrolled and then longitudinally followed.

The rearrangement joins TRBV6-1 to TRBJ1-1; maybe TRBD1 (6 bases). The sequenced material came from peripheral blood. The clonotype originates from a man aged 30-40 years with COVID-19, enrolled during active disease. The CDR3 DNA sequence: TGTGCCAGCAGCGGACAGCCAAACACTGAAGCTTTCTTT. This encodes CASSGQPNTEAFF.